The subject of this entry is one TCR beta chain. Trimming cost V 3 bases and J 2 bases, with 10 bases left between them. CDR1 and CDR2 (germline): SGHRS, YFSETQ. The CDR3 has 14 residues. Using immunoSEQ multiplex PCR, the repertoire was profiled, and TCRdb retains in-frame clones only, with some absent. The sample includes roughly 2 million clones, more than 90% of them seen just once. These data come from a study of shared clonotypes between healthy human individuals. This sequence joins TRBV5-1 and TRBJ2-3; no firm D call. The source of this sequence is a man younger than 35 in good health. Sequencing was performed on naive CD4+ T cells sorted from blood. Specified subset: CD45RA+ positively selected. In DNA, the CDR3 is TGCGCCAGCAGCTCAAGAGGAGACACAGATACGCAGTATTTT. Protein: CASSSRGDTDTQYF.